Sequencing of this TCR beta chain was carried out in a study of blood T cell repertoires in COVID-19. As for the study in general: Specimens from acute and convalescent COVID-19 originated in the United States, Italy and Spain. The analysed material was cDNA or gDNA that came from T cells, B-cell-depleted T cells, or PBMCs.

How the authors handled the data: Estimates of nucleated cell counts were drawn from the amplification of reference gene primers. Some clones are missing from TCRdb's copy, which holds only in-frame ones; the method was immunoSEQ multiplex PCR. D and trimming come from the DNA, and the V and J calls and clone size come from that table. The sample yields hundreds of thousands of clones, 70% to 90% seen once. CDR1 is WSHSY and CDR2 is SAAADI in the germline V gene. The CDR3 length is 14 residues. Trimming removed 7 bases at V and 0 bases at J, with 9 bases between. The specimen was peripheral blood. The clonotype comes from a man aged 55-75 years with acute or convalescent COVID-19. J is TRBJ2-2 and V is TRBV10-2; D perhaps matches TRBD1 (6 bases). This chain's CDR3 is CASKGVSNTGELFF. CDR3 nucleotide sequence: TGCGCCAGCAAGGGGGTATCGAACACCGGGGAGCTGTTTTTT.